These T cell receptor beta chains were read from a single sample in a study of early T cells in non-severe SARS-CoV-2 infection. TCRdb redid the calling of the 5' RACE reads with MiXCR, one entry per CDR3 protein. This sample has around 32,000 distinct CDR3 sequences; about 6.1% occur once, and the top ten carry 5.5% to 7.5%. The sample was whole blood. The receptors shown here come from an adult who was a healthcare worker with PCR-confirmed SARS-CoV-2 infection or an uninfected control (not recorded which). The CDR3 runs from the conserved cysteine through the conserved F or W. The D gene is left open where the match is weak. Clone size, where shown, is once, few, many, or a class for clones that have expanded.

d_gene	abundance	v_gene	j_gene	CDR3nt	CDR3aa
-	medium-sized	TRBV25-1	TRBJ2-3	TGTGCCACCTCATCGAGGGGGTCAGATACGCAGTATTTT	CATSSRGSDTQYF
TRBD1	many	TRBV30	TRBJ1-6	TGTGCCTGGTGGGCCGGGACAGGGGGGAAGAGTCCCCTCCACTTT	CAWWAGTGGKSPLHF
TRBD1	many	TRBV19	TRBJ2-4	TGTGCCAGTAGTACCCGGGACAGGGCAGCGAACATTCAGTACTTC	CASSTRDRAANIQYF
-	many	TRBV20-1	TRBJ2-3	TGCAGTGCGGGGGTAACTTATACGCAGTTTTTT	CSAGVTYTQFF
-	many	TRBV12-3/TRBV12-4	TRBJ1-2	TGTGCCAGCAGTTTAGGGCGGACAGGCTACACCTTC	CASSLGRTGYTF
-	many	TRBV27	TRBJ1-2	TGTGCCAGCAGAAATTGGGACTTGGGCTACACCTTC	CASRNWDLGYTF
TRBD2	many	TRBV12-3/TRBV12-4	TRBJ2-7	TGTGCCAGCAGTTTAATGCGGGGGGGTCCCTACGAGCAGTACTTC	CASSLMRGGPYEQYF
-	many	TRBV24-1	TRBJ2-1	TGTGCCACCAGTGATACAACTACTAGGGTCCCCTACAATGAGCAGTTCTTC	CATSDTTTRVPYNEQFF
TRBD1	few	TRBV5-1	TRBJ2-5	TGCGCCAGCAGCACGTCGACAGGGGACGCGGAGACCCAGTACTTC	CASSTSTGDAETQYF
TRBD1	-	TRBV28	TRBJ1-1	TGTGCCAGCACTAAGGACAGGGTAGCTCTCCAGAACACTGAAGCTTTCTTT	CASTKDRVALQNTEAFF
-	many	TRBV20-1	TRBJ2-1	TGCAGTGCTAGACAGGGGACCTACAATGAGCAGTTCTTC	CSARQGTYNEQFF
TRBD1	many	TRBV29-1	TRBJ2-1	TGCAGCGCGGGACAGGGGGCCTACAATGAGCAGTTCTTC	CSAGQGAYNEQFF
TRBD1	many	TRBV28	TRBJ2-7	TGTGCCAGCAGTTTCCCACAGGGACAGGGGGCCACCTACGAGCAGTACTTC	CASSFPQGQGATYEQYF
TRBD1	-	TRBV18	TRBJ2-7	TGTGCCAGCCGTCGACAGGGTGGGAACGAGCAGTACTTC	CASRRQGGNEQYF
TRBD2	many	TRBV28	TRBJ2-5	TGTGCCAGCAGTTCCCCACCGGGTAGCGGGGGGGAGACCCAGTACTTC	CASSSPPGSGGETQYF
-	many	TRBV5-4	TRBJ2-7	TGTGCCAGCAGCGTGGTCTCCTACGAGCAGTACTTC	CASSVVSYEQYF
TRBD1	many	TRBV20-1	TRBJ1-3	TGCAGTGCTGAGACAGGGCCTGGAAACACCATATATTTT	CSAETGPGNTIYF
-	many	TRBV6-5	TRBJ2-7	TGTGCCAGCAGCCTGGGAGAAGCCTACGAGCAGTACTTC	CASSLGEAYEQYF
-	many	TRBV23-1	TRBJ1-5	TGCGCCAGCACCAAGAGAGGCGTTAGCAATCAGCCCCAGCATTTT	CASTKRGVSNQPQHF
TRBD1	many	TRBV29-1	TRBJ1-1	TGCAGCGTTGAAGTCCACCCTCAATCAGGGGGGACTGAAGCTTTCTTT	CSVEVHPQSGGTEAFF
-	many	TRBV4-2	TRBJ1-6	TGTGCCAGCAGTCCACAGGGTTTAGGATCACCCCTCCACTTT	CASSPQGLGSPLHF
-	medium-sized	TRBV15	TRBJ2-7	TGTGCCACCAGCAGAGGTGAGCCCTCCTACGAGCAGTACTTC	CATSRGEPSYEQYF
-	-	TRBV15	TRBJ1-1	TGTGCCACCAGCAGGACAGCTAGGGTCCAGGGTGGAACAGCTTTCTTT	CATSRTARVQGGTAFF
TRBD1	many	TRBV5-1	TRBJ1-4	TGCGCCAGCAGCTTGGGGCCGAGGGGGCAGAATGATGAAAAACTGTTTTTT	CASSLGPRGQNDEKLFF
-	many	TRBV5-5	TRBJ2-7	TGTGCCAGCAGCGACGGGACTGACTACGAGCAGTACTTC	CASSDGTDYEQYF
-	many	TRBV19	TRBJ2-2	TGTGCCAGTAGTCTTTCGGGAACCGGGGAGCTGTTTTTT	CASSLSGTGELFF
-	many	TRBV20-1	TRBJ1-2	TGCAGTGCTAGAGGAGCCGACAGCACCACCTTCGGCTACACCTTC	CSARGADSTTFGYTF
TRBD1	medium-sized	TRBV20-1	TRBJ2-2	TGCAGTGCCGACAGGGAAGGAACCGGGGAGCTGTTTTTT	CSADREGTGELFF
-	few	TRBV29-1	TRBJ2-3	TGCAGCGTTGACAGCCTTGGGGATACGCAGTATTTT	CSVDSLGDTQYF
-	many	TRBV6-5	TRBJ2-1	TGTGCCAGCAGCGGGACACCCTTCCTAACGCCCTCCTACAATGAGCAGTTCTTC	CASSGTPFLTPSYNEQFF
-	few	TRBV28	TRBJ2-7	TGTGCCAGCAGTTTAGTTCAGCGCGAGCAGTACTTC	CASSLVQREQYF
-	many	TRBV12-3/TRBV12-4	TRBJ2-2	TGTGCCAGCAGTAACACCGGGGAGCTGTTTTTT	CASSNTGELFF
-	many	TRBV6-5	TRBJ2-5	TGTGCCAGCAGTCGGACACTGGGCGAGACCCAGTACTTC	CASSRTLGETQYF
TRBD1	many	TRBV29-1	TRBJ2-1	TGCAGCGCGCACCGGACAGGACAGGAATCTAATGAGCAGTTCTTC	CSAHRTGQESNEQFF
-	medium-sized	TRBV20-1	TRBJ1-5	TGCAGTGCCCGACAGGTTCGAAATCAGCCCCAGCATTTT	CSARQVRNQPQHF
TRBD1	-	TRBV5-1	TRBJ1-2	TGCGCCAGCAGCCTAACGACAGGGTCATACTATGGCTACACCTTC	CASSLTTGSYYGYTF
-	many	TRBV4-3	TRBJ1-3	TGCGCCAGCAGCCATTCACCGGGAAACACCATATATTTT	CASSHSPGNTIYF
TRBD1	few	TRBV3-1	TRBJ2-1	TGTGCCAGCACCTTACAGGGGGCGGATGGTGAGCAGTTCTTC	CASTLQGADGEQFF
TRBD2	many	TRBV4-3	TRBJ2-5	TGCGCCAGCAGCCAAGATTGGGGGGGCCAAGAGACCCAGTACTTC	CASSQDWGGQETQYF
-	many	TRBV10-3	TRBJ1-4	TGTGCCATCAGTGAGGGCCTGACAGGAACATTCGAACTGTTTTTT	CAISEGLTGTFELFF
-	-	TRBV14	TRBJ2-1	TGTGCCAGCAGCCAAGACTGGCGGGGGCCCTCCTACAATGAGCAGTTCTTC	CASSQDWRGPSYNEQFF
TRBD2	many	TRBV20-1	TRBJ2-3	TGCAGTGCCTCAATAAGCGGGGGCGGAGATACGCAGTATTTT	CSASISGGGDTQYF
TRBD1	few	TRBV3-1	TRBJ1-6	TGTGCCAGCAGCCGACAGGGGTGGAGGGGTTCACCCCTCCACTTT	CASSRQGWRGSPLHF
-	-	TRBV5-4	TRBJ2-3	TGTGCCAGCAGCTCCTCTAGCGACCCTAGCACAGATACGCAGTATTTT	CASSSSSDPSTDTQYF
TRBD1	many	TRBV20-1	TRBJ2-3	TGCAGTGCTGCCCGGGACAGTTACACAGATACGCAGTATTTT	CSAARDSYTDTQYF